This T cell receptor (beta chain) was documented in a study of shared clonotypes between healthy human individuals. About this clone: Its antigen is unknown.

General study results and limits: Large depth notwithstanding, sorted-subset sequencing proved incomplete by rarefaction.

As originally analysed: Junction-only sequences without quality scores came from ImmunoSEQ, so filtering differed. TCRdb's copy holds only in-frame clones and misses some; the assay was immunoSEQ multiplex PCR. The DNA was the basis for D and trimming; V, J and clone size are from that table. The sample yields over 750,000 clones, 90% to 98% seen once. V shed 3 bases, J shed 3 bases, and the junction held 5 bases outside the gene matches. The germline gives CDR1 SEHNR, CDR2 FQNEAQ (reference sequence). This CDR3 spans 14 amino acids. Terminally differentiated effector memory CD45RA+ cells were excluded from the naive CD8 cells, which were CD45RO-negative and positively selected for CCR7.

This TCR came from a young man in good health. The chain joins TRBV7-9 to TRBJ2-7; 7 bases line up with TRBD2. Source material: naive CD8+ T cells sorted from blood. The CDR3 is CASSLAGDFYEQYF. The CDR3 DNA reads TGTGCCAGCAGCTTGGCGGGAGACTTCTACGAGCAGTACTTC.